This T cell receptor (beta chain) derives from a study of PD-1 blockade in classical Hodgkin lymphoma (dated by TCRdb to 2020 to 2022). For the wider study: Nivolumab dosing was 3 mg/kg intravenously every 2 weeks, continuing until either disease progression or unacceptable toxicity. The study used CyTOF and TCR beta sequencing to define a peripheral blood immune signature of response to PD-1 blockade in classical Hodgkin lymphoma.

The paper's findings and limits, for the study overall: Patients starting nivolumab less than 1 year after ASCT had lower diversity and were excluded from later analyses to avoid confounding by immune reconstitution. The study was restricted to a single clinical trial cohort, and the causes of repertoire differences, possibly disease activity or prior therapy, were left undefined. Baseline TCR diversity was reported to be lower in newly diagnosed patients than in healthy donors, and even lower in relapsed/refractory patients. Trial patients achieving complete response had baseline diversity similar to newly diagnosed patients, whereas partial responders and progressors had significantly lower diversity. A significant rise by C4D1 was seen in CD4+ but not CD8+ TCR diversity (p=0.0027 vs p=0.16), with the rise being most apparent in complete responders (p=0.02).

The time point label, read with the paper, signifies: cycle 4 day 1 (C4D1), after about 6 weeks of nivolumab. Every trial patient had relapsed after autologous stem cell transplantation, and cohorts A, B and C differed in prior brentuximab vedotin exposure. The trial cohort included 55 to 65 patients with relapsed/refractory classical Hodgkin lymphoma, and each patient had a best overall response of complete response, partial response or progressive disease. Trial patients were treated with single-agent nivolumab in the multi-cohort phase II CheckMate 205 trial. Best overall response was determined by an independent review committee according to the 2007 International Working Group response criteria. Trial PBMCs were collected just before the start of nivolumab (C1D1) and during therapy at cycle 2 day 1 and cycle 4 day 1. Peripheral blood was collected in 8 mL Vacutainer Cell Preparation Tubes, from which PBMCs were isolated by centrifugation and then cryopreserved.

The CDR3 numbers 17 residues from cysteine through phenylalanine. The retained sequence is limited to the CDR3, 51 bases, with the frame set at the first base. A word on this clone: Its antigen target is currently unknown. No base quality information exists; no much larger clone differs at one position.

The Qiagen DNeasy kit was used to extract genomic DNA from unsorted PBMCs and from the negatively selected CD4+ and CD8+ fractions. Amplification of TCR beta CDR3 regions was done by immunoSEQ multiplex PCR with primers that anneal to V and J segments. A synthetic immune receptor repertoire was used to minimize amplification bias, and remaining bias was computationally removed after sequencing. Turning to the authors' computational methods: Custom Python scripts were used to quantify repertoire diversity as the Shannon entropy index. The unsorted, CD4+ and CD8+ repertoires were each analyzed separately, with the exception of combined analyses, where CD4+ and CD8+ sequences were merged in silico. Clonal expansion was defined as a frequency increase of at least 2-fold after treatment compared with C1D1, and clones undetected at baseline were assigned a pseudocount of 0.5. Clones with 0 or 1 copy at C1D1 were defined as singleton clones, while clones with 2 or more copies were defined as non-singleton clones. Clones expanded in unsorted samples were labelled as CD4+, CD8+ or unknown by matching protein sequences in sorted samples from the same patient. Wilcoxon tests on paired samples were used to test diversity changes from C1D1 to C4D1. TCRdb mirrors the immuneACCESS table, restricted to in-frame sequences. Some clones are absent from its copies; in checked studies, under half trace to an unresolved V gene, and the reason for the others is unknown. V and J calls and clone size follow that table, whereas D and trimming were derived from the DNA. The sample data list about 94,000 clones, and just over 90% of these were observed just once. Approximately 2% of the sample lies in the top ten.

This specimen was peripheral blood mononuclear cells (PBMCs), taken before the fourth cycle of nivolumab. The chain uses TRBV21-1 and TRBJ1-5; the table calls TRBD1, which could not be checked here. TRBV21-1 is recorded as a pseudogene. The sequence came from a human donor with classical Hodgkin lymphoma. The sequenced DNA: TGTGCCAGCAGCACCGGGACAGGGCACAGTAGCAATCAGCCCCAGCATTTT. Its protein product is CASSTGTGHSSNQPQHF.